This TCR beta chain stems from a study of identical twins. Study-wide findings and caveats: The study found excess low generation probability among twin-shared out-of-frame alpha sequences.

TCRdb reanalysed the 5' RACE reads using MiXCR and keeps one entry per CDR3 protein. The profile covers about 220,000 distinct CDR3 sequences, with roughly 9.4% appearing a single time and about 5.2% taken by the ten largest. Concerning this clonotype itself: The antigen remains unidentified.

The CDR3 contains 12 residues. The germline CDR1 and CDR2 sequences are SGHTA and FQGNSA. Trimming took off 4 bases at V and 11 bases at J, with 14 bases between the two ends. This receptor was taken from a woman in her late teens or twenties in good health. The sample consisted of memory (CD45RO+) T cells sorted from blood. This chain connects TRBV7-2 to TRBJ1-1; the D gene is possibly TRBD1 (5 bases). The CDR3 reads CASSSGLRQAFF. For the CDR3, the DNA is TGTGCCAGCAGCTCAGGGCTCCGGCAGGCTTTCTTT.